This entry lists 19 T cell receptor beta chains sequenced from one sample in a study of blood T cell repertoires in COVID-19. This table comes from immunoSEQ multiplex PCR, and its TCRdb copy is limited to in-frame clones, with some not included. This sample has roughly 190,000 clones, with about 85% found just once. Sequenced input: peripheral blood. The origin of the receptors is a woman aged 55-70 years with acute or convalescent COVID-19.

The genes are TRBV18 and TRBJ2-7; D gene unclear. Trimming stripped 5 bases from V and 0 bases from J, with 14 bases between. The CDR3 contains 15 residues. Germline V gene data show CDR1 as KGHSH and CDR2 as LQKENI. The CDR3 here is CASSATGSSSYEQYV. CDR3 sequence (DNA): TGTGCCAGCTCAGCCACCGGGTCGAGCTCCTACGAGCAGTACGTC.

V gene TRBV7-9 combines with J gene TRBJ2-1; 8 nucleotides line up with TRBD2. V was clipped by 5 bases and J by 6 bases; unmatched bases: 9. The germline CDR1 and CDR2 sequences are SEHNR and FQNEAQ (reference sequence). The CDR3 length is 15 residues. Written as DNA, the CDR3 is TGTGCCAGCAGCCTGGGGCCTAGCGGGCGCAATGAGCAGTTCTTC. Translating gives CASSLGPSGRNEQFF.

The chain uses TRBV5-1 and TRBJ2-1; D not resolved. CDR1 is SGHRS and CDR2 is YFSETQ in the germline V gene. The CDR3 spans 13 residues. Trimming stripped 5 bases from V and 8 bases from J, with 14 bases between. The CDR3 sequence: CASRRDISDEQFF. CDR3 nucleotides: TGCGCCAGCAGACGAGACATTTCGGATGAGCAGTTCTTC. Looking up the rest from reference TRBV5-1 and TRBJ2-1 gives the full variable domain: KAGVTQTPRYLIKTRGQQVTLSCSPISGHRSVSWYQQTPGQGLQFLFEYFSETQRNKGNFPGRFSGRQFSNSRSEMNVSTLELGDSALYLCASRRDISDEQFFGPGTRLTVL.

This rearrangement joins TRBV30 to TRBJ1-2, with D tentatively TRBD1 (5 bases). The CDR3 runs 13 residues. Between the trimmed V and J ends, which lost 2 bases and 3 bases, there was a span of 10 bases. Germline CDR1 GTSNPN, CDR2 SVGIG (reference sequence). In DNA form, the CDR3 reads TGTGCCTGGAGTCCCCGGGGGGACTATGGCTACACCTTC. Translated: CAWSPRGDYGYTF.

CDR3 loop: CASSLNGGTGPDTQYF. CDR3 sequence (DNA): TGTGCCAGCAGTTTAAACGGAGGGACAGGGCCAGATACGCAGTATTTT. The J gene is TRBJ2-3, the V gene TRBV28; 9 bases align to TRBD1. Germline loops: CDR1 MDHEN, CDR2 SYDVKM. The trim removed 2 bases at V and 4 bases at J, leaving 7 bases unmatched. The CDR3 has 16 amino acids. Based on the CDR3 plus reference TRBV28 and TRBJ2-3, the full variable domain is DVKVTQSSRYLVKRTGEKVFLECVQDMDHENMFWYRQDPGLGLRLIYFSYDVKMKEKGDIPEGYSVSREKKERFSLILESASTNQTSMYLCASSLNGGTGPDTQYFGPGTRLTVL.

V usage is TRBV15 and J usage is TRBJ2-1; D is unclear. Per the germline V gene, CDR1 is LNHNV and CDR2 is YYDKDF (reference sequence). CDR3 length: 17 residues. Trimming shortened V by 0 bases and J by 4 bases, and 16 bases separated the two germline ends. The CDR3 sequence is CATSRDRSSLSYNEQFF. The DNA for the CDR3 is TGTGCCACCAGCAGAGATAGGAGTAGCCTCTCTTACAATGAGCAGTTCTTC. The whole variable domain, remainder taken from reference TRBV15 and TRBJ2-1, is DAMVIQNPRYQVTQFGKPVTLSCSQTLNHNVMYWYQQKSSQAPKLLFHYYDKDFNNEADTPDNFQSRRPNTSFCFLDIRSPGLGDTAMYLCATSRDRSSLSYNEQFFGPGTRLTVL.

The chain joins TRBV10-3 to TRBJ2-1; TRBD2 aligns across 12 bases. The V segment lost 10 bases and the J segment 1 base; nucleotides outside the gene matches: 5. There are 15 residues in the CDR3. The germline V gene has CDR1 ENHRY and CDR2 SYGVKD. Here the CDR3 reads CASRTSGTSYNEQFF. DNA of the CDR3: TGTGCCAGCCGGACTAGCGGGACTTCCTACAATGAGCAGTTCTTC.

The chain uses TRBV15 and TRBJ1-5, with 9 positions matching TRBD1. V was pared by 0 bases and J by 3 bases, with 3 bases of the junction left unmatched. Per germline, CDR1 LNHNV and CDR2 YYDKDF (reference sequence). The CDR3 runs to 16 residues. CDR3 sequence: CATSRDGQGINQPQHF. The CDR3 nucleotides are TGTGCCACCAGCAGAGACGGACAGGGGATCAATCAGCCCCAGCATTTT.

CDR3 region: CASSSPGTTYEQYF. The CDR3 DNA reads as TGTGCCAGCAGCTCGCCCGGGACTACCTACGAGCAGTACTTC. The chain has TRBV7-8 and TRBJ2-7; TRBD2 matches at 7 bases. The CDR3 spans 14 residues. V was pared by 4 bases and J by 2 bases, with 5 bases of the junction left unmatched. The germline CDR1 and CDR2 sequences are SGHVS and FQNEAQ.

The J gene is TRBJ1-4, the V gene TRBV5-1; D may be TRBD1 (5 bases). This CDR3 is built from 15 residues. V lost 0 bases and J lost 0, with 6 bases in between. Germline CDR1 reads SGHRS; CDR2 reads YFSETQ. The CDR3 DNA sequence: TGCGCCAGCAGCTTGGGACAGCCAACTAATGAAAAACTGTTTTTT. Residues: CASSLGQPTNEKLFF.

V usage is TRBV30 and J usage is TRBJ2-2, with a possible D match to TRBD2 (6 bases). Between the trimmed V and J ends, which lost 8 bases and 1 base, there was a span of 11 bases. CDR1 GTSNPN and CDR2 SVGIG come from the germline V gene (reference sequence). There are 13 residues in the CDR3. CDR3 nucleotides: TGTGCCCGGGGGAGAGAGAACACCGGGGAGCTGTTTTTT. Translating gives CARGRENTGELFF.

This rearrangement joins TRBV20-1 to TRBJ1-5; D possibly corresponds to TRBD1 (6 bases). This CDR3 spans 13 amino acids. CDR1 is DFQATT, CDR2 SNEGSKA, per germline (reference sequence). V gave up 3 bases and J gave up 7 bases, with 13 bases separating them. The CDR3: CSASNREDQPQHF. The CDR3 nucleotides are TGCAGTGCTAGTAACAGGGAAGACCAGCCCCAGCATTTT.

The chain carries TRBV6-2 or TRBV6-3 and TRBJ1-1; the match to TRBD1 covers 8 bases. CDR3 length equals 13 residues. CDR1 MNHEY and CDR2 SVGEGT come from the germline V gene. The trim removed 2 bases at V and 13 bases at J, leaving 9 bases unmatched. The CDR3 loop is CASSYTPDRALFF. CDR3 sequence (DNA): TGTGCCAGCAGTTACACGCCGGACAGGGCCCTTTTCTTT.

V and J are TRBV20-1 and TRBJ2-1; 10 positions match TRBD2. Trimming removed 3 bases from V and 1 base from J; junction bases left unmatched: 6. The germline CDR1 and CDR2 sequences are DFQATT and SNEGSKA (reference sequence). The CDR3 runs 16 residues. CDR3 DNA sequence: TGCAGTGCTAGTAGGAGCGGGAGGGAATCCTACAATGAGCAGTTCTTC. Translation gives CSASRSGRESYNEQFF.

This chain links TRBV18 with TRBJ2-3, with 10 bases that match TRBD2. V lost 6 bases and J lost 5; bases outside the gene matches: 8. Per the germline V gene, CDR1 is KGHSH and CDR2 is LQKENI. There are 15 residues in the CDR3. In nucleotides, the CDR3 is TGTGCCAGCTCGCAGCTAGCGGGAGTTTTAGATACGCAGTATTTT. Its protein product is CASSQLAGVLDTQYF.

J is TRBJ2-2 and V is TRBV6-5, with TRBD1 matching over 10 bases. V shed 2 bases and J 6 bases; nucleotides not matched to a gene: 3. Germline CDR1 is MNHEY and CDR2 is SVGAGI. The CDR3 runs to 15 residues. The CDR3 loop reads CASSYRDRGAGELFF. CDR3 sequence (DNA): TGTGCCAGCAGTTACCGGGACAGGGGCGCCGGGGAGCTGTTTTTT.

The chain couples TRBV7-3 to TRBJ2-3; 11 bases align to TRBD2. Germline CDR1 SGHTA, CDR2 FQGTGA. The CDR3 is 16 residues long. The trim removed 5 bases at V and 5 bases at J, leaving 9 bases unmatched. CDR3 amino acids: CASSRLAGSQVDTQYF. CDR3 sequence (DNA): TGTGCCAGCAGCAGACTAGCGGGAAGTCAAGTAGATACGCAGTATTTT.

This sequence joins TRBV14 and TRBJ2-7; possibly TRBD1 for D (5 bases). This CDR3 spans 15 amino acids. Between the trimmed V and J ends, which lost 1 base and 2 bases, there was a span of 12 bases. Germline loops: CDR1 SGHDN, CDR2 FVKESK. CDR3 loop: CASSQVPQGPYEQYF. The CDR3 bases are TGTGCCAGCAGCCAAGTCCCCCAGGGCCCCTACGAGCAGTACTTC.

V and J are TRBV5-1 and TRBJ1-2; no clear D. V shed 2 bases and J shed 3 bases, with 5 bases lying between them. The CDR3 length is 12 residues. CDR1 and CDR2 from the germline V gene are SGHRS and YFSETQ. The CDR3 here is CASSLTDYGYTF. CDR3 nucleotide sequence: TGCGCCAGCAGCTTAACAGACTATGGCTACACCTTC. Full variable domain (remainder filled in from reference TRBV5-1 and TRBJ1-2): KAGVTQTPRYLIKTRGQQVTLSCSPISGHRSVSWYQQTPGQGLQFLFEYFSETQRNKGNFPGRFSGRQFSNSRSEMNVSTLELGDSALYLCASSLTDYGYTFGSGTRLTVV.